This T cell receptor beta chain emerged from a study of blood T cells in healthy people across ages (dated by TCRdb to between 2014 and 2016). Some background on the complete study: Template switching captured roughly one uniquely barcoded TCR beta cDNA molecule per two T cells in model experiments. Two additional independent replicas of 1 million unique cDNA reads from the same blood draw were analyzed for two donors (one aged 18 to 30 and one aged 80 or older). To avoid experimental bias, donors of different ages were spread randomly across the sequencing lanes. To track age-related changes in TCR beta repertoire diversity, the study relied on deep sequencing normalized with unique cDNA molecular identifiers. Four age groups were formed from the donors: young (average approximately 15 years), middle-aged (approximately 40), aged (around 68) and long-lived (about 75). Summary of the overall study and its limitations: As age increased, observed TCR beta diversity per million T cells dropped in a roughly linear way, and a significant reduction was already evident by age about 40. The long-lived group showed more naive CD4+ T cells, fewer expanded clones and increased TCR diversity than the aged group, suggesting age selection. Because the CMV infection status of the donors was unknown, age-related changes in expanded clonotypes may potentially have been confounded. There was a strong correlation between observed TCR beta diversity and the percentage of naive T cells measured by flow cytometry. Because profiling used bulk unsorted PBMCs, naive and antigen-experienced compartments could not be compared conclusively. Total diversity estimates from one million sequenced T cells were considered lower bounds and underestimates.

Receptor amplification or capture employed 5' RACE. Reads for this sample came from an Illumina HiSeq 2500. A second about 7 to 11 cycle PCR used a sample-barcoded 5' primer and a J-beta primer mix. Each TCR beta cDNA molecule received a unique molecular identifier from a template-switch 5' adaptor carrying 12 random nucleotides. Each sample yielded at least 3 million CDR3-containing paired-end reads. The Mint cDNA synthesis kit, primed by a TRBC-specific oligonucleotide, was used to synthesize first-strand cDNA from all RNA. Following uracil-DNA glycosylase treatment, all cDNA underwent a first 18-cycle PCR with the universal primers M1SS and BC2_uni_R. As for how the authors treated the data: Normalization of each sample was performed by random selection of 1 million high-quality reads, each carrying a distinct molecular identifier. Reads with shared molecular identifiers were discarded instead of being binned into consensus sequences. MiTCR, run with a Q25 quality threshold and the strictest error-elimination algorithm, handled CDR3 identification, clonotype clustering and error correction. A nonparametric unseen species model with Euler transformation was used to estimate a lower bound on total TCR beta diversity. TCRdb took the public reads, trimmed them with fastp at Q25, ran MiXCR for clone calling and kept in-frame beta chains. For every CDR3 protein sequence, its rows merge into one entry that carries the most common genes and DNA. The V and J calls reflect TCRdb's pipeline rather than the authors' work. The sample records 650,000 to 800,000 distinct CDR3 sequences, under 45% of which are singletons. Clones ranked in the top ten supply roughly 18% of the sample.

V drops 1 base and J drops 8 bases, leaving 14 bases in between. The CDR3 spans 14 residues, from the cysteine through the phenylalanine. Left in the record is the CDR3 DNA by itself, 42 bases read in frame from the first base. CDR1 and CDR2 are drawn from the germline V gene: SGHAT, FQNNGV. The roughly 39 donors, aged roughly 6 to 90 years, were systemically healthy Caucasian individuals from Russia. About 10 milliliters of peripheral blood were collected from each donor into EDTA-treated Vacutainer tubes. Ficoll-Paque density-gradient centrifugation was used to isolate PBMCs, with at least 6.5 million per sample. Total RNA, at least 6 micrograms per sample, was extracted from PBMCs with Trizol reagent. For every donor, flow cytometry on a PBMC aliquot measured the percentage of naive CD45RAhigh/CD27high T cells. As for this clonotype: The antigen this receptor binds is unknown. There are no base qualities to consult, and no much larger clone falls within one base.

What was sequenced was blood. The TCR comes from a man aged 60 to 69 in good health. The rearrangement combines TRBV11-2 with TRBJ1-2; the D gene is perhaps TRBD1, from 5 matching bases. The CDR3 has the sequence CASSLGRGARGYTF. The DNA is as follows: TGTGCCAGCAGCTTAGGTCGGGGCGCGCGGGGCTACACCTTC.